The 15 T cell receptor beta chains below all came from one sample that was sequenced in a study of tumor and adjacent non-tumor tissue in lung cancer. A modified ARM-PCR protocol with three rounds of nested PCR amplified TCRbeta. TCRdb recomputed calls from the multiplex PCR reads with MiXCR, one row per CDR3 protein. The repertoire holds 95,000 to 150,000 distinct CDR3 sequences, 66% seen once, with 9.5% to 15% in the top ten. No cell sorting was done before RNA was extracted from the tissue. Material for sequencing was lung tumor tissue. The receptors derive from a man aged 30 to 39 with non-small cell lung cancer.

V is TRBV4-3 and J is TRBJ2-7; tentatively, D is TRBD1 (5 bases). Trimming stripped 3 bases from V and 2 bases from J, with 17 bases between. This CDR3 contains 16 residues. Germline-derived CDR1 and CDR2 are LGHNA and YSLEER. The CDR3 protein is CASSQTGRTDTYEQYF. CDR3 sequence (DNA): TGCGCCAGCAGCCAGACTGGTCGGACGGACACCTACGAGCAGTACTTC.

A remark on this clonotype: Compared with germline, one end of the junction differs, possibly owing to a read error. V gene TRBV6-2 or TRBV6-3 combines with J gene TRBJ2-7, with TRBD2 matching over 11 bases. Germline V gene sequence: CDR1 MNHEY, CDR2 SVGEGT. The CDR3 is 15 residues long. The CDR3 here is CASGPSGGRSYEQYF. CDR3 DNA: TGTGCCAGCGGCCCTAGCGGGGGGCGTTCCTACGAACAGTACTTC.

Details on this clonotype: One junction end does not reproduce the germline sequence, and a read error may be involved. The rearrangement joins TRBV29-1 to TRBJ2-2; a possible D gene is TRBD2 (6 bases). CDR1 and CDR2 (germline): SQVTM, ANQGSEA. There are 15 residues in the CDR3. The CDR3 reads CSVDTGEDLPGELFF. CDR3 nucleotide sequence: TGCAGCGTTGATACGGGGGAGGACCTTCCCGGGGAGTTGTTTTTT.

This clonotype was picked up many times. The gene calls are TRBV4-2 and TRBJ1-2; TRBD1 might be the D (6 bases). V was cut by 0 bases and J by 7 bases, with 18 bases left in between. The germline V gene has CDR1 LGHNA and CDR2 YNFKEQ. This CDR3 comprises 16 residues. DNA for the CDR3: TGTGCCAGCAGCCAAGATGCGGGACATTCCAAGGGTGGCTACACCTTC. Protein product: CASSQDAGHSKGGYTF.

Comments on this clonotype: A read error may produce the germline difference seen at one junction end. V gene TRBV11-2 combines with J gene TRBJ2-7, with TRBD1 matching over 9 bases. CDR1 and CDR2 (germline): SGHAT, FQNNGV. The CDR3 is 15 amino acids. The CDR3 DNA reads TGTGTCAGCAGCCCGGAGGGACAGGGTGTCTACGAGCAGTACTTC. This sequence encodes CVSSPEGQGVYEQYF.

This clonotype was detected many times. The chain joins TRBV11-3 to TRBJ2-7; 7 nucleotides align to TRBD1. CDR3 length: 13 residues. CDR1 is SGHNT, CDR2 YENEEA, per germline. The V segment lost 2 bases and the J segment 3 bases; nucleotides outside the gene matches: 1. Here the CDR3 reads CASSLTGDYEQYF. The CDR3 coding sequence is TGTGCCAGCAGCTTAACAGGGGACTACGAGCAGTACTTC.

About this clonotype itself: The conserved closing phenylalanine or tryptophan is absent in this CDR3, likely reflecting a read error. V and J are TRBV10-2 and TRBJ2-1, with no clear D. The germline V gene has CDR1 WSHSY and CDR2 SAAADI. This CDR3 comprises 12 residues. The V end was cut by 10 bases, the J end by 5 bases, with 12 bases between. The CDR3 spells CATLLWDNEQFI. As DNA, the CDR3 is TGCGCCACCCTACTCTGGGACAATGAGCAGTTCATC.

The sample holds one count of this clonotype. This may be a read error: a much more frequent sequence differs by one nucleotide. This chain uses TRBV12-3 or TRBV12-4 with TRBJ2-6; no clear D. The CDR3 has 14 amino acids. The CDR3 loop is CTSSLSSGANVLTF. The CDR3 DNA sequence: TGTACCAGCAGCCTTTCCTCTGGGGCCAACGTCCTGACTTTC.

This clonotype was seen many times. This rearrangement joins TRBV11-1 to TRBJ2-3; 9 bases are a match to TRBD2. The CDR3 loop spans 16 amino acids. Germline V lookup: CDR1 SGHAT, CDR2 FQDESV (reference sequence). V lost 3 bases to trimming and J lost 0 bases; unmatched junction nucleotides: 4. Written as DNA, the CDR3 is TGTGCCAGCAGCTTCCTGACTAGCGGAAGCACAGATACGCAGTATTTT. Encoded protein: CASSFLTSGSTDTQYF.

The DNA for the CDR3 is TGTGGTATCAGTGAGTCGGGACAGGGAAATGCTGAGCAGTTCTTC. As protein: CGISESGQGNAEQFF. The rearrangement uses TRBV10-3 and TRBJ2-1; 9 bases map to TRBD1. There are 15 residues in the CDR3. The germline gives CDR1 ENHRY, CDR2 SYGVKD.

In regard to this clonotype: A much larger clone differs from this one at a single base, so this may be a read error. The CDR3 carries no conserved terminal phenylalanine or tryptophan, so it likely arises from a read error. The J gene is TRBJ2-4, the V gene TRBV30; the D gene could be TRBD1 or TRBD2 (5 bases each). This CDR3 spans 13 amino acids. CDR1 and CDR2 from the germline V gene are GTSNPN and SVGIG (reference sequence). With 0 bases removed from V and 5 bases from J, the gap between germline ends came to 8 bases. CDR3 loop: CAWSVQGQNIQYL. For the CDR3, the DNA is TGTGCCTGGAGTGTCCAGGGACAAAACATTCAGTACCTC.

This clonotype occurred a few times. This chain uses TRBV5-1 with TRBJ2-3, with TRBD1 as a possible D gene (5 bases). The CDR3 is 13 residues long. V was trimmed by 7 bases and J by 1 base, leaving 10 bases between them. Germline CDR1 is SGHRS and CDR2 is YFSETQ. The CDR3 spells CASFTTGTDTQYF. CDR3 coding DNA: TGCGCCAGCTTCACGACAGGCACAGATACGCAGTATTTT.

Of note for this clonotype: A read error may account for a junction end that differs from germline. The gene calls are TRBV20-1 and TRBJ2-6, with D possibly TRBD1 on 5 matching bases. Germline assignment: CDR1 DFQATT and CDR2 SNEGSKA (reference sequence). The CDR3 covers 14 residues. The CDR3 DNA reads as TGCAGTGCTAGAACGGGCTCTGGGGCCAACGTCTTGACTTTC. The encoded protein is CSARTGSGANVLTF.

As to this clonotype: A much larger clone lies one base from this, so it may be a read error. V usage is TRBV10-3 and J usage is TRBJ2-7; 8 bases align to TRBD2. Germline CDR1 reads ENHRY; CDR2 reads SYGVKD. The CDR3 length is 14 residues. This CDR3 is CVISESGGTYEQYF. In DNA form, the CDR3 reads TGTGTCATCAGTGAGAGCGGGGGAACCTACGAGCAGTACTTC.

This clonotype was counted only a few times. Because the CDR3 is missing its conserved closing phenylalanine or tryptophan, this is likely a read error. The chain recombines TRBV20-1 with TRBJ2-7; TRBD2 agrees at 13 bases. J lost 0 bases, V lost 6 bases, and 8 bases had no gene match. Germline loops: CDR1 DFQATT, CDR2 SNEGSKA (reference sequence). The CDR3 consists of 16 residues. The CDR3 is CSATSGTSGTSYEQYL. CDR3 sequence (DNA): TGCAGTGCCACGTCCGGGACTAGCGGGACCTCCTACGAGCAGTACTTA.